The 5 T cell receptor beta chains below were found in one sample sequenced in a study of molecular identifiers for immune sequencing clone quantification. Using its own MiXCR run on the PCR reads, TCRdb lists one record per CDR3 protein. This table has about half a million distinct CDR3 sequences, around 25% appearing once. Sequenced: naive CD8+ T cells from blood, with Jurkat cell RNA spiked in. Subset noted: FACS-sorted CD8+CD4-CCR7+CD45RA+ naive T cells. The receptors stem from a human donor in good health. Some libraries in this study had Jurkat cell RNA spiked in.

V and J are TRBV27 and TRBJ2-5, with 9 bases lining up with TRBD2. This CDR3 is 17 amino acids long. Losses at the gene ends were 4 bases for V and 0 bases for J; bases not matched to a gene: 9. CDR1 is MNHEY and CDR2 is SMNVEV in the germline V gene (reference sequence). CDR3 nucleotide sequence: TGTGCCAGCAGTTCCACCGAGCCTAGCGGGGACCAAGAGACCCAGTACTTC. Translated, it gives CASSSTEPSGDQETQYF.

Many counts were recorded for this clonotype. The rearrangement uses TRBV5-1 and TRBJ1-1; D gene unclear. Germline CDR1 and CDR2: SGHRS and YFSETQ. The CDR3 has 13 amino acids. V was shortened by 6 bases and J by 5 bases, with 14 bases between the two germline ends. CDR3 in DNA: TGCGCCAGCACCCCTAGCTTGGGGACTGAAGCTTTCTTT. Its translation is CASTPSLGTEAFF.

Only a few counts were recorded for this clonotype. The rearrangement links TRBV13 to TRBJ2-3; 9 bases line up with TRBD2. V shed 4 bases, J shed 2 bases, and the junction held 7 bases outside the gene matches. Germline assignment: CDR1 PRHDT and CDR2 FYEKMQ (reference sequence). The CDR3 totals 16 residues. The CDR3 reads CASSSGTSLFTDTQYF. CDR3 DNA: TGTGCCAGCAGCTCCGGGACTAGCCTATTCACAGATACGCAGTATTTT.

The chain couples TRBV19 to TRBJ2-7; the match to TRBD1 covers 7 bases. The CDR3 extends over 15 amino acids. Germline CDR1 and CDR2: LNHDA and SQIVND (reference sequence). The V segment lost 5 bases and the J segment 3 bases; nucleotides outside the gene matches: 10. CDR3 coding DNA: TGTGCCAGTAGTCCCATGCTGAGGACAGGCTACGAGCAGTACTTC. It is translated as CASSPMLRTGYEQYF.

The V gene is TRBV13, the J gene TRBJ2-5; 10 positions agree with TRBD2. The CDR3 runs to 16 residues. The junction had 7 bases not matched to a gene; V was cut back by 5 bases and J by 1 base. The V gene's germline CDR1 is PRHDT and CDR2 FYEKMQ (reference sequence). The CDR3 region is CASSLRLAGIQETQYF. The CDR3 nucleotides read TGTGCCAGCAGCCTTCGACTAGCGGGTATCCAAGAGACCCAGTACTTC. Full variable domain (rest looked up from reference TRBV13 and TRBJ2-5): AAGVIQSPRHLIKEKRETATLKCYPIPRHDTVYWYQQGPGQDPQFLISFYEKMQSDKGSIPDRFSAQQFSDYHSELNMSSLELGDSALYFCASSLRLAGIQETQYFGPGTRLLVL.